Listed here are 9 T cell receptor beta chains from one sample, sequenced in a study of T-cell reconstitution after alpha-beta-depleted transplantation in children. Preparation of the TCRbeta library used unique molecular identifiers. One entry per CDR3 protein results from TCRdb running MiXCR on the PCR reads. In the table there are about 72,000 distinct CDR3 sequences, 6% to 8.5% of which are singletons. Here the sequenced sample was PBMCs from the stem cell graft donor, taken from the stem cell graft. All receptors come from a human donor who donated a stem cell graft to a child with acute lymphoblastic leukemia.

In its sample, this clonotype was seen many times. In DNA, the CDR3 is TGTGCCAGCAGTTTTTCCGGACAGGGGGACTACGAGCAGTACTTC. Translating gives CASSFSGQGDYEQYF. The chain joins TRBV28 to TRBJ2-7, with TRBD1 matching over 10 bases. V dropped 3 bases and J dropped 3; count of bases not matched to a gene: 5. CDR3 length: 15 residues. CDR1 and CDR2 from the germline V gene are MDHEN and SYDVKM.

In this sample, this clonotype turned up a few times. The genes are TRBV7-8 and TRBJ2-1, with D unresolved. The V gene lost 0 bases and the J gene lost 9 bases, with 6 bases spanning the gap. The CDR3 contains 12 residues. The V gene's germline CDR1 is SGHVS and CDR2 FQNEAQ. CDR3 DNA sequence: TGTGCCAGCAGCTTAGCGGTGGGTGAGCAGTTCTTC. Protein product: CASSLAVGEQFF.

The chain carries TRBV24-1 and TRBJ2-2; 9 bases fit TRBD2. The CDR3 has 16 amino acids. V was pared by 4 bases and J by 6 bases, with 8 bases of the junction left unmatched. CDR1 and CDR2 from the germline V gene are KGHDR and SFDVKD. CDR3 amino acids: CATSDPSSGGSGELFF. CDR3 in DNA: TGTGCCACCAGTGACCCTTCCAGCGGGGGGTCCGGGGAGCTGTTTTTT.

Many counts were recorded for this clonotype. The chain is built from TRBV5-1 and TRBJ1-1, with D unclear. Germline V lookup: CDR1 SGHRS, CDR2 YFSETQ. This CDR3 region has 15 residues. V lost 1 base, J lost 4 bases, and 14 bases lay in between. For the CDR3, the DNA is TGCGCCAGCAGCTTGCTTGGGGAAGGGAGCACTGAAGCTTTCTTT. Its protein product is CASSLLGEGSTEAFF.

This clonotype occurred many times. V and J are TRBV5-1 and TRBJ1-5, with 10 positions matching TRBD1. The CDR3 consists of 14 residues. V lost 4 bases to trimming and J lost 7 bases; unmatched junction nucleotides: 5. Germline V lookup: CDR1 SGHRS, CDR2 YFSETQ. The CDR3, as DNA: TGCGCCAGCAGCATAGACAGGGGGCGGCAGCCCCAGCATTTT. This codes for CASSIDRGRQPQHF.

Many counts were recorded for this clonotype. This chain links TRBV11-2 with TRBJ2-7; D might be TRBD2 (6 bases). CDR3 size: 14 residues. From germline, CDR1 is SGHAT and CDR2 FQNNGV. Trimming removed 3 bases from V and 0 bases from J, with 9 bases in between. The CDR3 is CASSFSGLSYEQYF. DNA of the CDR3: TGTGCCAGCAGCTTTAGCGGACTCTCCTACGAGCAGTACTTC.

In its sample, this clonotype was seen a few times. The gene calls are TRBV20-1 and TRBJ2-7; 7 bases are a match to TRBD1. The J segment lost 0 bases and the V segment lost 6 bases, leaving 2 bases of the junction unmatched. CDR3 length: 12 amino acids. Germline V gene data show CDR1 as DFQATT and CDR2 as SNEGSKA (reference sequence). This CDR3 reads CSADRDSYEQYF. CDR3 DNA: TGCAGTGCCGACAGGGACTCCTACGAGCAGTACTTC.

This clonotype was counted many times. The chain recombines TRBV10-3 with TRBJ1-2; D is ambiguous. The CDR3 is made up of 16 amino acids. Trimming removed 0 bases at V and 8 bases at J, with 19 bases between. Germline V gives CDR1 ENHRY, CDR2 SYGVKD. CDR3 in amino acids: CAISESTDGGLGGYTF. DNA for the CDR3: TGTGCCATCAGTGAGTCTACGGACGGCGGCCTAGGAGGCTACACCTTC.

This clonotype came up many times. The chain links TRBV12-3 or TRBV12-4 to TRBJ2-1; TRBD2 aligns across 7 bases. The CDR3 has 12 residues. The V segment lost 5 bases and the J segment 9 bases; nucleotides outside the gene matches: 4. This CDR3 is CASSRLAGEQFF. CDR3 sequence (DNA): TGTGCCAGCAGTCGATTAGCGGGTGAGCAGTTCTTC.